This T cell receptor (beta chain) was captured by sequencing in a study of blood T cell repertoires in COVID-19. Study summary: The United States, Italy and Spain were the sources of the acute and convalescent COVID-19 samples.

Clones were read by immunoSEQ multiplex PCR, and TCRdb kept only the in-frame ones, dropping some. The sample gives approximately 35,000 clones, over 70% of which show up once; approximately 30% is in the top ten. The material sequenced was peripheral blood. The clonotype comes from a man aged 80 or over with acute or convalescent COVID-19.

CDR3 coding DNA: TGTGCCACCAGCAGAGCTAGCACAGATACGCAGTATTTT. It specifies CATSRASTDTQYF. J is TRBJ2-3 and V is TRBV15; D remains unclear. Trimming pared 1 base from V and 0 bases from J, leaving 2 bases between. This CDR3 region has 13 residues. The V gene's germline CDR1 is LNHNV and CDR2 YYDKDF (reference sequence).